The TCR beta chain under discussion was sequenced for a study of shared clonotypes between healthy human individuals. Study summary: Participating donors consisted of two women and a few men aged 18 to 49. Overall study results and limits: Investigators expected sequencing depth to affect clonotype sharing among donors.

Healthy and HIV-negative, the adult donors had no recent acute infections or vaccinations. TCRdb's table, derived via immunoSEQ multiplex PCR, lists solely in-frame clones and lacks some. The sample gives about 490,000 clones, 76% of which show up once; about an eighth is in the top ten. On this clone itself: The antigen is undetermined.

CDR1 is MNHEY, CDR2 SVGAGI, per germline. V lost 6 bases and J 9 bases, leaving 14 bases between the germline ends. The CDR3 covers 12 residues. The TCR originated in a woman aged 40 to 55 in good health. Some clones in this sample may be carry-over from other donors' samples. The sequenced sample was PBMCs. The genes are TRBV6-5 and TRBJ1-1, with D tentatively TRBD1 (5 bases). The CDR3 bases are TGTGCCAGCAGCCGCGGAGGGGTCCAAGCTTTCTTT. Translated: CASSRGGVQAFF.